Sequencing of this TCR beta chain was carried out in a study of PD-L1 blockade in urothelial cancer. Findings and caveats of the study: Better progression-free and overall survival followed lower pretreatment blood clonality.

Germline V gene lookup returns CDR1 MDHEN and CDR2 SYDVKM. This CDR3 is built from 17 residues. The ends were cut back, 3 bases at V and 0 bases at J, with 14 bases in the middle. Time point reported: pretreatment peripheral blood. As regards this clone: Its antigen is unknown.

Profiled with immunoSEQ multiplex PCR; TCRdb holds only in-frame clones, not every one. This repertoire shows tens of thousands of clones, 79% found once; its top ten account for 10%. The specimen was PBMCs, collected around atezolizumab (anti-PD-L1) treatment. J is TRBJ1-4 and V is TRBV28; the D gene is possibly TRBD1 (6 bases). This TCR was sampled from a man aged 65-85 years with urothelial cancer. The CDR3 reads CASSFPPGQPTNEKLFF. As DNA, the CDR3 is TGTGCCAGCAGTTTCCCACCAGGACAGCCAACTAATGAAAAACTGTTTTTT.